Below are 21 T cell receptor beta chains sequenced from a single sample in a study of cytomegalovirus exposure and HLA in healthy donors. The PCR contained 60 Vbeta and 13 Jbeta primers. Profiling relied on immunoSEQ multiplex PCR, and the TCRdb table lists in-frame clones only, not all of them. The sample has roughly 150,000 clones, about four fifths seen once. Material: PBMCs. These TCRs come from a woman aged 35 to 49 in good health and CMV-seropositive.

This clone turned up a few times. The CDR3 nucleotides are TGTGCCAGCAGTGTACAGGGAGGGCACACTGAAGCTTTCTTT. Amino acid sequence: CASSVQGGHTEAFF. V gene TRBV2 combines with J gene TRBJ1-1, with D perhaps matching TRBD1 (6 bases). Trimming removed 4 bases at V and 3 bases at J, with 12 bases between. Per germline, CDR1 SNHLY and CDR2 FYNNEI. The CDR3 is 14 amino acids. The entire variable domain, with the rest obtained from reference TRBV2 and TRBJ1-1, is as follows: EPEVTQTPSHQVTQMGQEVILRCVPISNHLYFYWYRQILGQKVEFLVSFYNNEISEKSEIFDDQFSVERPDGSNFTLKIRSTKLEDSAMYFCASSVQGGHTEAFFGQGTRLTVV.

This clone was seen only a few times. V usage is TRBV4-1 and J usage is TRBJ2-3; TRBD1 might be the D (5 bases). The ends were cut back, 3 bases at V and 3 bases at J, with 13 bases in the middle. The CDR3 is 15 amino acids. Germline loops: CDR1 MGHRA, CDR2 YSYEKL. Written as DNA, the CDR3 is TGCGCCAGCAGCCAGAGCGACAGCTTTACAGATACGCAGTATTTT. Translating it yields CASSQSDSFTDTQYF.

CDR3 DNA sequence: TGTGCCAGCAGTCCCCCAGCGGGGGGCATAGGTAGCGGGAGGGTTAATGAGCAGTTCTTC. It encodes CASSPPAGGIGSGRVNEQFF. The chain is built from TRBV28 and TRBJ2-1, with 11 bases fitting TRBD2. The CDR3 is made up of 20 amino acids. V lost 5 bases to trimming and J lost 7 bases; unmatched junction nucleotides: 22. Germline V CDR1 and CDR2: MDHEN, SYDVKM.

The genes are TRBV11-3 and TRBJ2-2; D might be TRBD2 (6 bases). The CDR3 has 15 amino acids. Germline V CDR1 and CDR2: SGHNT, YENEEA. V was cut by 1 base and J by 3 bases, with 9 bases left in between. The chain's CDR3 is CASSLAEGHTGELFF. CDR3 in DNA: TGTGCCAGCAGCTTAGCGGAGGGGCACACCGGGGAGCTGTTTTTT.

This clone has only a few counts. The DNA of the CDR3 is TGTGCCAGCAGTGCATTAGGCGGCGGGAGGGCCAGTACGCAGTATTTT. Its translation: CASSALGGGRASTQYF. V and J are TRBV6-1 and TRBJ2-3; TRBD2 matches 9 bases. The CDR3 sequence is 16 residues long. The germline gives CDR1 MNHNS, CDR2 SASEGT. The junction had 13 bases not matched to a gene; V was cut back by 4 bases and J by 8 bases.

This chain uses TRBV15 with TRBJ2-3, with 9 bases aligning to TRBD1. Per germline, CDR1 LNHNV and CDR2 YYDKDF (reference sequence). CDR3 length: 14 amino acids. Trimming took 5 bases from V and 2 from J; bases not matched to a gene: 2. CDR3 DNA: TGTGCCACCAGCGGGGACAGGGTCACAGATACGCAGTATTTT. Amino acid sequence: CATSGDRVTDTQYF.

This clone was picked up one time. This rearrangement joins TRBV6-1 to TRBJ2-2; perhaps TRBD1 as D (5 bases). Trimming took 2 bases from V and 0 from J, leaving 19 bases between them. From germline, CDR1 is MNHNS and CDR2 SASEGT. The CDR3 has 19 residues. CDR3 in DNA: TGTGCCAGCAGTGAACAGTTTCCCACAGGTCCCCCGAACACCGGGGAGCTGTTTTTT. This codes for CASSEQFPTGPPNTGELFF.

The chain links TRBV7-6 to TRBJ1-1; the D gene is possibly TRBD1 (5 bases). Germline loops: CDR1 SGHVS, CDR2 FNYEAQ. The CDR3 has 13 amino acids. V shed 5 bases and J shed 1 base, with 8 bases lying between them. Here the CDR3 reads CASSVDTNTEAFF. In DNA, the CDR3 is TGTGCCAGCAGCGTGGACACGAACACTGAAGCTTTCTTT. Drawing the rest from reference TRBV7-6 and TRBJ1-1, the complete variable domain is GAGVSQSPRYKVTKRGQDVALRCDPISGHVSLYWYRQALGQGPEFLTYFNYEAQQDKSGLPNDRFSAERPEGSISTLTIQRTEQRDSAMYRCASSVDTNTEAFFGQGTRLTVV.

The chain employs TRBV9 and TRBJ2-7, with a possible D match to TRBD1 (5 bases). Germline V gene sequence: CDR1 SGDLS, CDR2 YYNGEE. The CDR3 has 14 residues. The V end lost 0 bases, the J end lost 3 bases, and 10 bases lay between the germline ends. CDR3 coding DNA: TGTGCCAGCAGCGTAGCGGCAGGGCACTACGAGCAGTACTTC. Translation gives CASSVAAGHYEQYF. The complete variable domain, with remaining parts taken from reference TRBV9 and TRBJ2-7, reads DSGVTQTPKHLITATGQRVTLRCSPRSGDLSVYWYQQSLDQGLQFLIQYYNGEERAKGNILERFSAQQFPDLHSELNLSSLELGDSALYFCASSVAAGHYEQYFGPGTRLTVT.

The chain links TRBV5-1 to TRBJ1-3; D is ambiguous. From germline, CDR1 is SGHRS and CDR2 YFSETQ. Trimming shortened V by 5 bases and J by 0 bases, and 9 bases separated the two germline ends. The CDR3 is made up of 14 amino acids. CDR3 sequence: CASRAALSGNTIYF. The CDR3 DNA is TGCGCCAGCAGGGCTGCTCTCTCTGGAAACACCATATATTTT.

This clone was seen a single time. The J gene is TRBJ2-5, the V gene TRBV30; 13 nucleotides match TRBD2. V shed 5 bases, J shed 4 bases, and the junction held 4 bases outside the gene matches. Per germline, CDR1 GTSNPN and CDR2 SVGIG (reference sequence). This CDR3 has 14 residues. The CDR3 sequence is CAWGTSGVGETQYF. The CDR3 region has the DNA TGTGCCTGGGGGACTAGCGGGGTGGGAGAGACCCAGTACTTC. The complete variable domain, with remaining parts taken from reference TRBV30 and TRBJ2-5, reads SQTIHQWPATLVQPVGSPLSLECTVEGTSNPNLYWYRQAAGRGLQLLFYSVGIGQISSEVPQNLSASRPQDRQFILSSKKLLLSDSGFYLCAWGTSGVGETQYFGPGTRLLVL.

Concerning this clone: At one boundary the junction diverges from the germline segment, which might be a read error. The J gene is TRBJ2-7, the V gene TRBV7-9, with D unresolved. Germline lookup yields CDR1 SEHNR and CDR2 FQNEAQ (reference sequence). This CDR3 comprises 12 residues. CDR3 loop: CSSSLGSPEQYF. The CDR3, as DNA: TGTTCCAGCAGCTTAGGCAGTCCCGAGCAGTACTTC.

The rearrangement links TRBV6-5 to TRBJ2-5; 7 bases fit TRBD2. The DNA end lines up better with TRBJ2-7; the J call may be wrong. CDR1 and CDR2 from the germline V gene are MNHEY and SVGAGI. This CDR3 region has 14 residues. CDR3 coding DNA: TGTGCCAGCAGTTACTTCCAGCGGGGATACGAGCAGTACTTC. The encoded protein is CASSYFQRGYEQYF.

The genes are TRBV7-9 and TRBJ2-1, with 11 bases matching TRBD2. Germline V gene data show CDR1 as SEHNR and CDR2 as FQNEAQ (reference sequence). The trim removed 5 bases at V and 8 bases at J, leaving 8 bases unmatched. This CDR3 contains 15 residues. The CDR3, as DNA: TGTGCCAGCAGCCTCTTAGCGGGAGGGCCAGATGAGCAGTTCTTC. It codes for CASSLLAGGPDEQFF.

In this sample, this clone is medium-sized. The CDR3 nucleotides read TGTGCCAGTAGTATACAGGGTGGCTCCTACGAGCAGTACTTC. As protein: CASSIQGGSYEQYF. This chain connects TRBV19 to TRBJ2-7, with a possible D match to TRBD1 (5 bases). Trimming stripped 2 bases from V and 0 bases from J, with 8 bases between. This CDR3 has 14 residues. Germline-derived CDR1 and CDR2 are LNHDA and SQIVND (reference sequence).

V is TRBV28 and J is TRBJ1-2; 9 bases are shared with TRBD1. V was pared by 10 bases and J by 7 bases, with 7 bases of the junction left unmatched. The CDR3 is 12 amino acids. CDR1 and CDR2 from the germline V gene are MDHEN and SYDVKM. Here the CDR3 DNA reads TGTGCCATCGATGGACAGGGGTTTGGCTACACCTTC. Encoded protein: CAIDGQGFGYTF.

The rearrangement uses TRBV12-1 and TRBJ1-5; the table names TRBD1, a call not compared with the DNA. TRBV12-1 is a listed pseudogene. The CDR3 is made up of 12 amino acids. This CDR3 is CASSPRRQPQHF. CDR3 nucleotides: TGTGCCAGCAGCCCCCGCAGGCAGCCCCAGCATTTT.

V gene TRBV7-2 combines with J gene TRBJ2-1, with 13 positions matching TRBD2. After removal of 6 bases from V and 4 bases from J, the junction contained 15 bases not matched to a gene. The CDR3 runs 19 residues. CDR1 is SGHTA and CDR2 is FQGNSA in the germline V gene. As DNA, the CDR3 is TGTGCCAGCAGAGTATCCCTTGGACTAGCGGGGGCCCTATACAATGAGCAGTTCTTC. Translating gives CASRVSLGLAGALYNEQFF.

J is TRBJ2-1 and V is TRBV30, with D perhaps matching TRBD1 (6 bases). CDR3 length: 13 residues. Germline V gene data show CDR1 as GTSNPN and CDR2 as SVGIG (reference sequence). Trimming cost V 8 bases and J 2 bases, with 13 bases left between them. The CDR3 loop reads CAVNRVPYNEQFF. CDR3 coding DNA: TGTGCCGTAAACAGGGTACCCTACAATGAGCAGTTCTTC. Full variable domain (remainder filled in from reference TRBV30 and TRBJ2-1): SQTIHQWPATLVQPVGSPLSLECTVEGTSNPNLYWYRQAAGRGLQLLFYSVGIGQISSEVPQNLSASRPQDRQFILSSKKLLLSDSGFYLCAVNRVPYNEQFFGPGTRLTVL.

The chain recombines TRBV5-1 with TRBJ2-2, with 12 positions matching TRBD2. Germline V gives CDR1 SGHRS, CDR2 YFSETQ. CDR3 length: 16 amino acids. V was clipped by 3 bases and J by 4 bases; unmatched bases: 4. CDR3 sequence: CASSWLAGGPTGELFF. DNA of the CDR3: TGCGCCAGCAGCTGGCTAGCGGGAGGGCCCACCGGGGAGCTGTTTTTT.

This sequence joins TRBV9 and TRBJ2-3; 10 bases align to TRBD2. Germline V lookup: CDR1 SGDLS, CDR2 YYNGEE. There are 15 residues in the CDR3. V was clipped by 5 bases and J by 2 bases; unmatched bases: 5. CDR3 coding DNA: TGTGCCAGCAGTATAGCGGGGGGCTTCACAGATACGCAGTATTTT. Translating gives CASSIAGGFTDTQYF.